This T cell receptor (beta chain) was found in a study of T cell repertoires in cytomegalovirus infection. Notes on the study in general: Clonotype analysis showed dominance of the ex vivo response by HLA-C-restricted CMV-specific TCR beta clonotypes. There were carriers of CMV plus the relevant HLA, and cumulative public TCR beta family frequency identified them.

TCRdb recomputed calls from the reads with MiXCR, one row per CDR3 protein. The sample consists of 450,000 to 600,000 distinct CDR3 sequences, approximately 11% of them appearing once. Germline CDR1 and CDR2: SGHTA and FQGTGA. The length of the CDR3 is 15 residues. Trimming stripped 5 bases from V and 2 bases from J, with 13 bases between. This clonotype was counted many times. Its target is unknown. The receptor comes from a human donor in good health (CMV status not recorded). Some clones in this sample may be carry-over from other donors' samples. The V and J genes are TRBV7-3 and TRBJ2-1, with D perhaps matching TRBD1 (5 bases). Material for sequencing was PBMCs. CDR3: CASSVDSPAYNEQFF. The CDR3 nucleotides read TGTGCCAGCAGCGTCGACAGCCCAGCCTACAATGAGCAGTTCTTC.